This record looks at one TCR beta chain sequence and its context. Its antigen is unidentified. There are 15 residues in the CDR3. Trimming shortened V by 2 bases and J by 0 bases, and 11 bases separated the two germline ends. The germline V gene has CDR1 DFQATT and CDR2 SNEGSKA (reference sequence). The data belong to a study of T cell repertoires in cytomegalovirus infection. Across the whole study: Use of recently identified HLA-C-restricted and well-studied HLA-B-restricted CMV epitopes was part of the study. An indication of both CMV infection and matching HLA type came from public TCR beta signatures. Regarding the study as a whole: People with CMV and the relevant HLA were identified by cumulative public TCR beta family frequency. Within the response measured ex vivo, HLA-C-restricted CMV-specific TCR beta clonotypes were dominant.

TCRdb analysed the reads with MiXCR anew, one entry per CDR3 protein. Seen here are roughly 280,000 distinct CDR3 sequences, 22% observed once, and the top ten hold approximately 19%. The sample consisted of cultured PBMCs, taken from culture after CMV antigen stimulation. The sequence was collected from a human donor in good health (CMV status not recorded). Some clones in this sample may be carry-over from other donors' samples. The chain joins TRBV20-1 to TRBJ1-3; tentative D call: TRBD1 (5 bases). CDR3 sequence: CSARQQADSGNTIYF. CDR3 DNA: TGCAGTGCTAGACAACAGGCCGACTCTGGAAACACCATATATTTT.